A single sample gave rise to the 26 T cell receptor beta chains below, sequenced in a study of patients and donors after allogeneic stem cell transplantation. TCRdb used MiXCR to reprocess the RT-PCR reads, holding one entry per CDR3 protein. The data show 150,000 to 200,000 distinct CDR3 sequences, around 28% seen once. Specimen: blood, either unsorted or a sorted T cell fraction (not recorded which). Receptors were obtained from a human donor who was either an allogeneic HSCT recipient or a stem cell or donor lymphocyte infusion donor (not recorded which). It is not recorded whose cells these are; they may come from a transplant donor.

The V gene is TRBV20-1, the J gene TRBJ1-2; 8 bases are a match to TRBD1. Losses at the gene ends were 0 bases for V and 2 bases for J; bases not matched to a gene: 5. The CDR3 runs to 15 residues. Germline CDR1 and CDR2: DFQATT and SNEGSKA (reference sequence). The CDR3, as DNA: TGCAGTGCTAGAGATCCCAGGACAGGGAACTATGGCTACACCTTC. It translates to CSARDPRTGNYGYTF.

The chain has TRBV5-6 and TRBJ1-4; D remains unclear. V lost 4 bases, J lost 7 bases, and 8 bases lay in between. The germline CDR1 and CDR2 sequences are SGHDT and YYEEEE. This CDR3 has 12 amino acids. The DNA for the CDR3 is TGTGCCAGCAGCCTCGTGACTGAAAAACTGTTTTTT. Translated: CASSLVTEKLFF.

The V call is TRBV7-9, the J call TRBJ1-1; no definite D call. Germline CDR1 reads SEHNR; CDR2 reads FQNEAQ (reference sequence). The CDR3 spans 11 residues. Trimming left V 4 bases short and J 7 bases short, with 7 bases between. The CDR3 coding sequence is TGTGCCAGCAGCTCGGGCTTTGAAGCTTTCTTT. This sequence encodes CASSSGFEAFF.

This clonotype was picked up many times. This chain connects TRBV6-6 to TRBJ1-5; 8 positions match TRBD1. Germline trimming cut 8 bases from V and 2 bases from J; bases unmatched to any gene: 14. Germline CDR1 and CDR2: MNHNY and SVGAGI (reference sequence). This CDR3 spans 17 amino acids. CDR3 amino acids: CASRRGQGAEGNQPQHF. The CDR3 nucleotides are TGTGCCAGCCGCAGGGGGCAGGGGGCCGAGGGCAATCAGCCCCAGCATTTT.

The chain employs TRBV20-1 and TRBJ2-3; TRBD1 or TRBD2 may be the D gene (5 bases each). V was pared by 6 bases and J by 1 base, with 14 bases between. CDR1 is DFQATT, CDR2 SNEGSKA, per germline (reference sequence). This CDR3 has 14 amino acids. This chain's CDR3 is CSAPRDPGTDTQYF. Written as DNA, the CDR3 is TGCAGTGCACCCCGGGACCCTGGCACAGATACGCAGTATTTT.

V and J are TRBV5-1 and TRBJ2-5, with D perhaps given as TRBD1 or TRBD2 (7 bases each). With 0 bases removed from V and 0 bases from J, the gap between germline ends came to 12 bases. Germline CDR1 is SGHRS and CDR2 is YFSETQ. The CDR3 consists of 16 residues. The DNA for the CDR3 is TGCGCCAGCAGCTTGGACAGGGGACTATACCAAGAGACCCAGTACTTC. This encodes CASSLDRGLYQETQYF.

This clonotype was picked up a small number of times. V usage is TRBV13 and J usage is TRBJ2-1; D is uncertain. CDR3 length: 14 residues. Germline loops: CDR1 PRHDT, CDR2 FYEKMQ (reference sequence). The germline V and J ends were trimmed by 3 bases and 7 bases, with 13 bases remaining between them. The CDR3 reads CASSFISSSNEQFF. CDR3 sequence (DNA): TGTGCCAGCAGCTTTATCTCCAGCTCAAATGAGCAGTTCTTC.

This clonotype has a handful of counts. V is TRBV20-1 and J is TRBJ2-4, with D tentatively TRBD1 (5 bases). With 5 bases removed from V and 6 bases from J, the gap between germline ends came to 14 bases. Germline V lookup: CDR1 DFQATT, CDR2 SNEGSKA (reference sequence). This CDR3 spans 13 amino acids. CDR3 nucleotides: TGCAGTGCTCACCAGGGCTTCGGAAACATTCAGTACTTC. It translates to CSAHQGFGNIQYF.

This clonotype was seen only a few times. The chain uses TRBV20-1 and TRBJ2-3; 7 positions match TRBD2. Trimming at V came to 1 base and at J to 0 bases, leaving 19 bases not matched to a gene. The germline V gene has CDR1 DFQATT and CDR2 SNEGSKA (reference sequence). The CDR3 extends over 20 amino acids. The CDR3 DNA reads as TGCAGTGCTAGAGGGTTCGCCGGGACTAATCCCACTGGTAGCACAGATACGCAGTATTTT. Encoded protein: CSARGFAGTNPTGSTDTQYF.

About this clonotype: A much larger clone differs from this one at a single base, so this may be a read error. This is likely a read error, given that the CDR3 carries no conserved phenylalanine or tryptophan at its end. This chain connects TRBV3-1 to TRBJ1-5; D unresolved. CDR1 LGHDT and CDR2 YNNKEL come from the germline V gene (reference sequence). Between the trimmed V and J ends, which lost 1 base and 9 bases, there was a span of 10 bases. This CDR3 is built from 13 residues. The CDR3 nucleotides are TGTGCCAGCAGCCAAGCCGAAAACGGGCCCCAGCATTTG. Protein: CASSQAENGPQHL.

This clonotype came up a few times. The chain combines TRBV4-2 with TRBJ2-1; D possibly corresponds to TRBD2 (5 bases). The CDR3 consists of 15 residues. The ends were cut back, 0 bases at V and 6 bases at J, with 12 bases in the middle. CDR1 and CDR2 from the germline V gene are LGHNA and YNFKEQ. The CDR3 coding sequence is TGTGCCAGCAGCCAAGAGCGGGTTCGGCTCAATGAGCAGTTCTTC. The encoded protein is CASSQERVRLNEQFF.

The chain couples TRBV6-5 to TRBJ1-1, with a weak D call TRBD1 (6 bases). The CDR3 is 13 residues long. V lost 6 bases and J lost 3, with 11 bases in between. Germline loops: CDR1 MNHEY, CDR2 SVGAGI. The CDR3 region is CASRLTGYTEAFF. The CDR3, as DNA: TGTGCCAGCAGGTTGACAGGCTACACTGAAGCTTTCTTT.

The chain joins TRBV7-8 to TRBJ2-1; 8 positions agree with TRBD2. The junction had 17 bases not matched to a gene; V was cut back by 11 bases and J by 5 bases. The CDR3 length is 16 residues. Germline CDR1 SGHVS, CDR2 FQNEAQ. CDR3 loop: CAAGGKREDFNNEQFF. The DNA of the CDR3 is TGTGCCGCGGGGGGTAAACGGGAGGATTTTAACAATGAGCAGTTCTTC. Drawing the rest from reference TRBV7-8 and TRBJ2-1, the complete variable domain is GAGVSQSPRYKVAKRGQDVALRCDPISGHVSLFWYQQALGQGPEFLTYFQNEAQLDKSGLPSDRFFAERPEGSVSTLKIQRTQQEDSAVYLCAAGGKREDFNNEQFFGPGTRLTVL.

The chain uses TRBV11-1 and TRBJ2-5; maybe TRBD1 (6 bases). Looked up from germline, CDR1 is SGHAT and CDR2 is FQDESV (reference sequence). CDR3 length: 15 amino acids. V was shortened by 1 base and J by 0 bases, with 9 bases between the two germline ends. CDR3 sequence: CASSLVGADQETQYF. In nucleotides, the CDR3 is TGTGCCAGCAGCTTAGTGGGGGCTGACCAAGAGACCCAGTACTTC.

This chain uses TRBV6-5 with TRBJ1-2; TRBD1 is a possible D gene (5 bases). Trimming took 0 bases from V and 6 from J, leaving 11 bases between them. Germline CDR1 is MNHEY and CDR2 is SVGAGI. CDR3 length equals 14 residues. The CDR3 DNA sequence: TGTGCCAGCAGTTACTCAGGGGTAAAGGATGGCTACACCTTC. It encodes CASSYSGVKDGYTF.

This clonotype was detected a few times. The CDR3 loop is CASSLTRAFREGQYF. CDR3 nucleotides: TGTGCCAGCAGTTTAACCCGGGCCTTTAGAGAAGGGCAGTACTTC. The chain combines TRBV12-3 or TRBV12-4 with TRBJ2-7; no definite D call. The V gene lost 2 bases and the J gene lost 9 bases, with 20 bases spanning the gap. CDR3 length: 15 residues.

The rearrangement joins TRBV6-6 to TRBJ2-1; D is ambiguous. V lost 5 bases to trimming and J lost 5 bases, with 7 bases between them. The CDR3 is made up of 12 amino acids. In germline, CDR1 is MNHNY, CDR2 SVGAGI (reference sequence). CDR3 loop: CASSENDNEQFF. CDR3 nucleotide sequence: TGTGCCAGCAGTGAAAATGACAATGAGCAGTTCTTC.

This rearrangement joins TRBV23-1 to TRBJ2-7, with D uncertain. TRBV23-1 is assigned to the ORF class and has an uncertain function. V was shortened by 1 base and J by 6 bases, with 10 bases between the two germline ends. This CDR3 comprises 13 residues. The CDR3 nucleotides read TGCGCCAGCAGTCAATTTGGGGATGTCGAGCAGTACTTC. Translated, it gives CASSQFGDVEQYF.

This clonotype was seen a few times. A much larger clone differs by one base, so this may be a read error. This chain joins TRBV28 and TRBJ1-1; TRBD1 matches 7 bases. V lost 3 bases and J lost 1; bases outside the gene matches: 2. The CDR3 is 14 residues long. Germline loops: CDR1 MDHEN, CDR2 SYDVKM. The CDR3 sequence is CASSFWTGNTEAFF. The DNA of the CDR3 is TGTGCCAGCAGTTTTTGGACAGGGAACACTGAAGCTTTCTTT.

The J gene is TRBJ2-5, the V gene TRBV28; D might be TRBD1 or TRBD2, each matching 5 bases. CDR1 MDHEN and CDR2 SYDVKM come from the germline V gene. CDR3 size: 13 residues. Trimming pared 3 bases from V and 4 bases from J, leaving 9 bases between. The CDR3 DNA sequence: TGTGCCAGCAGTTTTGGGGGTCGAGAGACCCAGTACTTC. This codes for CASSFGGRETQYF.

The chain uses TRBV6-2 or TRBV6-3 and TRBJ2-1; the match to TRBD2 covers 8 bases. There are 15 residues in the CDR3. V shed 4 bases and J 6 bases; nucleotides not matched to a gene: 8. Germline CDR1 reads MNHEY; CDR2 reads SVGEGT. The CDR3: CASSFGTSSGNEQFF. CDR3 DNA: TGTGCCAGCAGTTTCGGGACTAGTAGCGGCAATGAGCAGTTCTTC.

The gene calls are TRBV5-1 and TRBJ2-5, with D possibly matching TRBD2 (5 bases). The CDR3 extends over 14 amino acids. Between the trimmed V and J ends, which lost 4 bases and 1 base, there was a span of 11 bases. Per germline, CDR1 SGHRS and CDR2 YFSETQ. The CDR3 sequence: CASSEATIQETQYF. In DNA form, the CDR3 reads TGCGCCAGCAGCGAGGCGACTATCCAAGAGACCCAGTACTTC.

This chain uses TRBV29-1 with TRBJ2-7; D unclear. Germline V gene lookup returns CDR1 SQVTM and CDR2 ANQGSEA. The CDR3 is 12 residues long. The V gene lost 5 bases and the J gene lost 1 base, with 9 bases spanning the gap. The CDR3 is CSVPDGSYEQYF. The CDR3 region has the DNA TGCAGCGTTCCGGACGGGTCCTACGAGCAGTACTTC.

The chain employs TRBV5-1 and TRBJ1-4; no definite D call. Germline-derived CDR1 and CDR2 are SGHRS and YFSETQ. The V and J ends lost 0 bases and 0 bases respectively, with 6 bases between them. The CDR3 covers 15 residues. The CDR3 DNA reads TGCGCCAGCAGCTTGGCCCTTGCAACTAATGAAAAACTGTTTTTT. It codes for CASSLALATNEKLFF.

The rearrangement joins TRBV2 to TRBJ1-5; TRBD1 agrees at 9 bases. After removal of 6 bases from V and 0 bases from J, the junction contained 3 bases not matched to a gene. Germline CDR1 and CDR2: SNHLY and FYNNEI. CDR3 size: 15 residues. Written as DNA, the CDR3 is TGTGCCAGCAGGAGGGACAGGGATAGCAATCAGCCCCAGCATTTT. Translation: CASRRDRDSNQPQHF.

This clonotype appeared a few times. The chain couples TRBV12-3 or TRBV12-4 to TRBJ1-5; 9 bases are a match to TRBD1. V trimming: 5 bases; J trimming: 2 bases; junction bases outside the gene matches: 7. This CDR3 is built from 16 residues. As DNA, the CDR3 is TGTGCCAGCAGTCCACAGGGGGCTCGGGGCAATCAGCCCCAGCATTTT. Translated, it gives CASSPQGARGNQPQHF.